This T cell receptor (beta chain) was sequenced in a study of Ad26.COV2.S vaccination and SARS-CoV-2 variants (dated by TCRdb to about 2021). Regarding the research as a whole: Vaccine-arm donors came from COV1001, a multicentre, randomized, double-blind, placebo-controlled phase I-IIa trial of Ad26.COV2.S in healthy adults. Investigators remained blinded to trial group allocation during experiments and outcome assessment. Dosing of Ad26.COV2.S was intramuscular, at either 5x10^10 or 1x10^11 viral particles, delivered as one shot or as two shots spaced 56 days apart. The specificity and breadth of SARS-CoV-2-reactive T cell receptors after Ad26.COV2.S vaccination were assessed by TCRbeta repertoire sequencing. Trial participants were randomized into five groups of five: low-dose or high-dose Ad26.COV2.S given once or twice, or placebo on both occasions. A total of around 32 samples were included in the TCR-sequenced set, comprising around 19 Ad26.COV2.S vaccine recipients, 5 placebo recipients and 8 SARS-CoV-2 convalescent individuals.

The sample's treatment or condition label is to be understood as: roughly 20 received Ad26.COV2.S at low or high dose, single or two shots; several received placebo; per-sample allocation not given. Repertoires of vaccine and placebo recipients were sequenced from samples collected on day 63 after the first injection. Cohort 1b enrolled 20 to 30 adults aged 18-55 years at a single site in Boston, USA, between 29 July and 7 August 2020. Ad26.COV2.S was a replication-incompetent adenovirus type 26 vector that expressed a prefusion-stabilized SARS-CoV-2 spike protein derived from the original Wuhan strain. Study-level results and caveats: After vaccination, spike-specific CD8+ and CD4+ T cell responses were reported to show substantial breadth. The study was not powered to compare responses between vaccine doses or regimens. Vaccine and placebo recipients had similar non-spike TCR breadth, a finding consistent with the vaccine containing only spike. Ad26.COV2.S recipients had higher spike-specific TCR breadth than placebo recipients (P = 0.0014). According to the authors, total T cell responses may have been underestimated by the TCR breadth and depth analyses.

The CDR3 holds 14 amino acids from the cysteine to the phenylalanine. Only the CDR3 DNA stays, 42 bases, in frame from base 1. V is cut by 0 bases and J by 6 bases, and the space between the germline ends is 9 bases. The germline V gene (reference sequence) gives CDR1 as SGHNT and CDR2 as YYREEE. TCRbeta CDR3 regions were sequenced with the immunoSEQ Assay. After extraction, genomic DNA underwent amplification by bias-controlled multiplex PCR, followed by high-throughput sequencing. Turning to the authors' computational methods: To quantify the absolute abundance of every unique TCRbeta CDR3 region, sequences were collapsed and filtered. T cell fraction was estimated by normalization of TCRbeta template counts to usable DNA, with usable DNA being measured through amplification of reference genes present in all nucleated cells. Repertoire TCRs were annotated as SARS-CoV-2-specific by exact matching of V gene, CDR3 amino acid sequence and J gene to a known reactive TCR set. The reference SARS-CoV-2 TCR set was derived from MIRA and filtered for enrichment in COVID-19-positive ImmuneCODE repertoires, a step that removed public or cross-reactive TCRs. Based on the MIRA antigens, annotated TCRs were further analysed at the level of specific ORF or position within ORF. Breadth was defined as the number of annotated unique rearrangements divided by the total number of unique productive rearrangements, and depth was defined as the summed frequency of the annotated unique rearrangements. Two-sided Wilcoxon rank-sum tests were applied when comparing TCR breadth between groups. In its TCRdb copy, this immuneACCESS table keeps in-frame sequences only and misses some clones. Where compared with another copy, unresolved V genes explain less than half of these, and the others have no known cause. The V and J calls and the clone size are those of that table, but D and trimming were determined from the DNA. Recorded for this sample are about 390,000 clones; about 85% of them occurred a single time. The ten most abundant clones make up 3.5% of the sample.

With respect to this clone: Its antigen is not yet known. Per-nucleotide qualities are absent, and no much larger clonotype sits a single base away.

Sequenced material: peripheral blood, taken in a trial of Ad26.COV2.S vaccine versus placebo. The chain was built from TRBV5-4 and TRBJ2-2; the D assignment is uncertain and may be TRBD1 or TRBD2, with 5 bases supporting each. The receptor comes from a person between 18 and 65 years old who received the Ad26.COV2.S COVID-19 vaccine or a placebo. The nucleotide sequence is given as TGTGCCAGCAGCTTGGATGGGGGATCCGGGGAGCTGTTTTTT. It encodes CASSLDGGSGELFF.